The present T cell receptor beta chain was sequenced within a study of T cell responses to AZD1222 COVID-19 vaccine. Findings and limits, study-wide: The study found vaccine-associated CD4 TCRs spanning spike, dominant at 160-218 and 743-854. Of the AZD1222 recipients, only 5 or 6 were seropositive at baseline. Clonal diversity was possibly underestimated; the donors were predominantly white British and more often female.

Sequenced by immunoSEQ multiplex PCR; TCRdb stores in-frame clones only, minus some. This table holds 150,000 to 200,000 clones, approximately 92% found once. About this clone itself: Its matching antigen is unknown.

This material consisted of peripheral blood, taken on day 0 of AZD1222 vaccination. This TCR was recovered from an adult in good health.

The CDR3 reads CASSYGGGQSANEQFF. CDR3 DNA: TGTGCCAGCAGTTACGGTGGAGGACAGAGTGCCAATGAGCAGTTCTTC. The chain is built from TRBV6-5 and TRBJ2-1, with TRBD1 as a possible D gene (6 bases). V gave up 2 bases and J gave up 6 bases, with 17 bases separating them. This CDR3 region has 16 residues. CDR1 is MNHEY, CDR2 SVGAGI, per germline.